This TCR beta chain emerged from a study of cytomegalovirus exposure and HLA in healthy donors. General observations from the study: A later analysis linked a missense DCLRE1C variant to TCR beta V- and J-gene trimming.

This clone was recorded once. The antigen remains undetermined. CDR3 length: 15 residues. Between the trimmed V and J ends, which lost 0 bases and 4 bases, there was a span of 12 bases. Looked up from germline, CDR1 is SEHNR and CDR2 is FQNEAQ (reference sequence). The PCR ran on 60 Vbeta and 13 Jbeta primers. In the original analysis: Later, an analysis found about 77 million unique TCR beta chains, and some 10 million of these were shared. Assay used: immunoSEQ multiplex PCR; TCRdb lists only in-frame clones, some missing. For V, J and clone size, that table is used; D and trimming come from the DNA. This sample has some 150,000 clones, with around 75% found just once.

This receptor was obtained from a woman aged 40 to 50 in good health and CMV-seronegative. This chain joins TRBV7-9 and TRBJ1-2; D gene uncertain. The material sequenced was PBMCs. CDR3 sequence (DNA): TGTGCCAGCAGCTTAGCGCGAACAGAACTCTATGGCTACACCTTC. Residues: CASSLARTELYGYTF.